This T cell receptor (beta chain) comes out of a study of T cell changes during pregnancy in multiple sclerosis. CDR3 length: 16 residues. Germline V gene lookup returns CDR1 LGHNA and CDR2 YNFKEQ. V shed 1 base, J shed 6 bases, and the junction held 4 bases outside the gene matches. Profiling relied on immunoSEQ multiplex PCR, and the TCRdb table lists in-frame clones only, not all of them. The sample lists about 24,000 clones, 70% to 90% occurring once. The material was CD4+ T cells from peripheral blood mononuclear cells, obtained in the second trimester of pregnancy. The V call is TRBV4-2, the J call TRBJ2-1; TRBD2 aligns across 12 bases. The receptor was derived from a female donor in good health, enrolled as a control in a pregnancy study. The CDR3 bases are TGTGCCAGCAGCCAAGGCCCACTAGCGGGAGGCAATGAGCAGTTCTTC. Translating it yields CASSQGPLAGGNEQFF.